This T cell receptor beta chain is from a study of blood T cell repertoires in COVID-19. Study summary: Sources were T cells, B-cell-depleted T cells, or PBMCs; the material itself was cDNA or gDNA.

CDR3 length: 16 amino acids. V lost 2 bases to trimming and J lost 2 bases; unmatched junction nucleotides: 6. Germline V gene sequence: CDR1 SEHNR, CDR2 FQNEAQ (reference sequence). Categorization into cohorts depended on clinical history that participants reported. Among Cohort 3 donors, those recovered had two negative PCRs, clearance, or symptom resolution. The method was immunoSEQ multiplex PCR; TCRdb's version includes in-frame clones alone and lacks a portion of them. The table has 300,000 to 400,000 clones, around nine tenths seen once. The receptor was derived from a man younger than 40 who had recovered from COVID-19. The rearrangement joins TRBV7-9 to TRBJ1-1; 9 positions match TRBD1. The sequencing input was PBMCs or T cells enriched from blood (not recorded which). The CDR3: CASSLNHRGPNTEAFF. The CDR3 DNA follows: TGTGCCAGCAGCTTAAATCACAGGGGGCCCAACACTGAAGCTTTCTTT.